This is a list of T cell receptor beta chains from one sample in a study of blood T cell repertoires in COVID-19. The data were produced by immunoSEQ multiplex PCR, yet TCRdb's version contains in-frame clones alone and is incomplete. The sample holds more than 55,000 clones; around 87% are singletons and the top ten take about 7%. Input material: peripheral blood. The source is a man in his fifties or sixties with active or convalescent COVID-19. Each CDR3 is given with its conserved first and last residue. D genes are given only for firm matches. Expanded clones get a size class; other rows say once, few or many, or leave the size out.

J gene | D gene | clone size | V gene | CDR3 DNA | CDR3 protein
TRBJ1-5 | - | once | TRBV18 | TGTGCCAGCTCACCAGGGGGGGACCATCAGCCCCAGCATTTT | CASSPGGDHQPQHF
TRBJ1-1 | TRBD1 | - | TRBV19 | TGTGCCAGTAGGCAACCGGGACAGGGGTACACTGAAGCTTTCTTT | CASRQPGQGYTEAFF
TRBJ1-2 | - | - | TRBV11-2 | TGTGCCAGCAGCTTGACAGGACTTAACTATGGCTACACCTTC | CASSLTGLNYGYTF
TRBJ2-1 | - | - | TRBV9 | TGTGCCAGCAGTCGTAGTCTTGAGCAGTTCTTC | CASSRSLEQFF
TRBJ1-1 | TRBD1 | - | TRBV18 | TGTGCCAGCTCACGCCGGGACAGGGGAGACACTGAAGCTTTCTTT | CASSRRDRGDTEAFF
TRBJ1-2 | - | - | TRBV4-3 | TGCGCCAGCAGCCAAGCAGGGACAACCTCTACTAACTATGGCTACACCTTC | CASSQAGTTSTNYGYTF
TRBJ2-7 | TRBD2 | - | TRBV5-6 | TGTGCCAGCAGGGGGAGGGCCCGGTACGAGCAGTACTTC | CASRGRARYEQYF
TRBJ2-3 | - | few | TRBV4-2 | TGTGCCAGCAGCCAAGAGGGGACTCGCAGCACAGATACGCAGTATTTT | CASSQEGTRSTDTQYF
TRBJ2-7 | - | - | TRBV4-2 | TGTGCCAGCAGCCAAGAATTATCACTAGCAGGCGCTGAGCAGTACTTC | CASSQELSLAGAEQYF
TRBJ2-5 | TRBD1 | - | TRBV7-2 | TGTGCCAGCAGCTTCCGATACGGACAGGGACAAGAGACCCAGTACTTC | CASSFRYGQGQETQYF
TRBJ1-2 | - | - | TRBV6-5 | TGTGCCAGCAGTAAATTAGGAGGAGACTATGGCTACACCTTC | CASSKLGGDYGYTF
TRBJ1-1 | - | - | TRBV18 | TGTGCCAGCTCACCAACAGGGAGCGGAGTTGAAGCTTTCTTT | CASSPTGSGVEAFF
TRBJ2-7 | - | - | TRBV9 | TGTGCCAGCAGCGTAGAGGCGACAGGCGGCCAAAAGTACTTC | CASSVEATGGQKYF
TRBJ1-5 | - | - | TRBV19 | TGTGCCAGTAGTATTTCGACGCGGCGAGGTCCCCAGCATTTT | CASSISTRRGPQHF
TRBJ1-2 | TRBD1 | - | TRBV6-2/TRBV6-3 | TGTGCCAGCAGTGACAGGGAGCAGGGTGGCTATGGCTACACCTTC | CASSDREQGGYGYTF
TRBJ1-5 | TRBD1 | many | TRBV18 | TGTGCCAGCTCACCAGACAGGGGGGGCAATCAGCCCCAGCATTTT | CASSPDRGGNQPQHF
TRBJ1-5 | TRBD1 | - | TRBV5-1 | TGCGCCAGCAGCTCGCTTCCGGGACAGGGGTCGAATAGCAATCAGCCCCAGCATTTT | CASSSLPGQGSNSNQPQHF
TRBJ2-3 | TRBD1 | - | TRBV11-2 | TGTGCCAGCAGCTCCGGACAGGGAACAGATACGCAGTATTTT | CASSSGQGTDTQYF
TRBJ1-2 | - | - | TRBV28 | TGTGCCAGCAGCTCCTCGGGCTACACCTTC | CASSSSGYTF
TRBJ2-5 | - | once | TRBV24-1 | TGTGCCACCAGTGATTTTCTCCGGGACCAAGAGACCCAGTACTTC | CATSDFLRDQETQYF
TRBJ2-7 | - | - | TRBV6-5 | TGTGCCAGCAGGCCTCGTGCGGGGTCGTTATACGAGCAGTACTTC | CASRPRAGSLYEQYF
TRBJ2-7 | TRBD2 | - | TRBV3-1/TRBV3-2 | TGTGCCAGCAGCCCCACCCCGGGCGGGAGGGCACCCAGGGAGCAGTACTTC | CASSPTPGGRAPREQYF
TRBJ1-2 | - | - | TRBV7-2 | TGTGCCAGCAGCCCTCGGTCAGGGCAAGGCTACACCTTC | CASSPRSGQGYTF
TRBJ1-2 | TRBD1 | - | TRBV28 | TGTGCCAGCAGCCCGACAGGGTTGGGTGGCTACACCTTC | CASSPTGLGGYTF
TRBJ2-1 | TRBD2 | - | TRBV29-1 | TGCAGCGTTAAAAGCGGGGGGGCTGGGAATGAGCAGTTCTTC | CSVKSGGAGNEQFF
TRBJ2-3 | - | - | TRBV10-1 | TGCGCCAGCAGTGAGTTTGGGGCCCTCCTCACAGATACGCAGTATTTT | CASSEFGALLTDTQYF
TRBJ1-4 | - | - | TRBV20-1 | TGCAGTGCCAGTGACAGCGGTGGGGAAAAACTGTTTTTT | CSASDSGGEKLFF
TRBJ2-2 | - | - | TRBV7-3 | TGTGCCAGCAGCTTAAAGCTAGGGGGAGTTGGCGGGGAGCTGTTTTTT | CASSLKLGGVGGELFF
TRBJ1-2 | - | - | TRBV7-9 | TGTGCCAGCAGCTTAGCGTCGAACAGGGATCGAAACCTCCGGGGCTACACCTTC | CASSLASNRDRNLRGYTF